The 5 T cell receptor beta chains below all came from one sample that was sequenced in a study of vaccination effects on CD4 cells after COVID-19. Clones were sequenced by immunoSEQ multiplex PCR, and TCRdb holds only the in-frame ones, with some missing. In the table there are roughly 73,000 clones, around 70% of which are singletons. Their antigens are not known. Before sequencing took place, the ViraFEST assay used viral peptide pools to expand antigen-specific CD4+ T cells. Culture lasted around eleven days before CD4+ T cell isolation. This person's SARS-CoV-2 infection, confirmed by PCR, occurred between March and December 2020. Sequencing used CD4+ T cells from PBMCs cultured with HIV peptides, obtained before COVID-19 vaccination. Subset denoted: HIV-1 Nef peptide pool negative control/reference culture. Receptor source: a human donor who had a prior SARS-CoV-2 infection.

In the case of this clone: One end of the junction varies from germline; a read error may be responsible. The chain links TRBV19 to TRBJ1-3; D is unclear. Germline values: CDR1 LNHDA, CDR2 SQIVND (reference sequence). CDR3 length: 13 amino acids. The DNA of the CDR3 is TGTGCCAGTAGTTTAGAGGATGGAAACACCATATATTTT. Protein sequence: CASSLEDGNTIYF.

This clone appeared a single time. The V gene is TRBV6-5, the J gene TRBJ2-5; tentatively, D is TRBD2 (6 bases). The germline gives CDR1 MNHEY, CDR2 SVGAGI. The CDR3 has 15 residues. V was trimmed by 5 bases and J by 5 bases, leaving 18 bases between them. The CDR3 loop reads CASSPGVGVTETQYF. The CDR3 DNA reads TGTGCCAGCAGTCCGGGGGTTGGCGTGACGGAGACCCAGTACTTC.

This sequence joins TRBV4-1 and TRBJ1-4, with D possibly being TRBD1 (5 bases). This CDR3 comprises 19 residues. V was pared by 0 bases and J by 0 bases, with 17 bases between. Germline values: CDR1 MGHRA, CDR2 YSYEKL. The CDR3 here is CASSQDDRIQFATNEKLFF. In nucleotides, the CDR3 is TGCGCCAGCAGCCAAGACGACAGAATACAATTTGCAACTAATGAAAAACTGTTTTTT.

The V gene is TRBV11-3, the J gene TRBJ2-7, with D maybe TRBD2 (6 bases). The length of the CDR3 is 13 residues. Trimming left V 5 bases short and J 5 bases short, with 13 bases between. Germline values: CDR1 SGHNT, CDR2 YENEEA. The CDR3 region has the DNA TGTGCCAGCAGCCCGGGATGGGGGGACGAGCAGTACTTC. This encodes CASSPGWGDEQYF.

The V call is TRBV27, the J call TRBJ2-5, with unresolved D. From germline, CDR1 is MNHEY and CDR2 SMNVEV (reference sequence). Trimming left V 0 bases short and J 2 bases short, with 10 bases between. The CDR3 covers 15 residues. Written as DNA, the CDR3 is TGTGCCAGCAGTTTATCGGTCGGAAGTCAAGAGACCCAGTACTTC. It codes for CASSLSVGSQETQYF.